This T cell receptor beta chain came from a study of T-cell memory formation after mild COVID-19. Study-level information: Largely donor-specific TCR clusters were found.

V lost 5 bases, J lost 0 bases, and 6 bases stayed unmatched. Germline V lookup: CDR1 SGHNT, CDR2 YENEEA. The CDR3 runs 16 residues. TCRdb re-analysed the 5' RACE reads in MiXCR, keeping a single row per CDR3 protein. In the table there are under 250,000 distinct CDR3 sequences, 7.5% to 10% of which are singletons. This TCR was recovered from a man aged 18-30 years who had mild COVID-19 (a few samples of this study predate the infection). Cell type and time point are not known. The V gene is TRBV11-3, the J gene TRBJ2-2; 7 positions agree with TRBD2. Sequenced input: PBMCs or a T cell subset sorted from them (not recorded which). This chain's CDR3 is CASSPAGTTNTGELFF. CDR3 coding DNA: TGTGCCAGCAGCCCGGCCGGGACTACGAACACCGGGGAGCTGTTTTTT. The entire variable domain, with the rest obtained from reference TRBV11-3 and TRBJ2-2, is as follows: EAGVVQSPRYKIIEKKQPVAFWCNPISGHNTLYWYLQNLGQGPELLIRYENEEAVDDSQLPKDRFSAERLKGVDSTLKIQPAELGDSAVYLCASSPAGTTNTGELFFGEGSRLTVL.